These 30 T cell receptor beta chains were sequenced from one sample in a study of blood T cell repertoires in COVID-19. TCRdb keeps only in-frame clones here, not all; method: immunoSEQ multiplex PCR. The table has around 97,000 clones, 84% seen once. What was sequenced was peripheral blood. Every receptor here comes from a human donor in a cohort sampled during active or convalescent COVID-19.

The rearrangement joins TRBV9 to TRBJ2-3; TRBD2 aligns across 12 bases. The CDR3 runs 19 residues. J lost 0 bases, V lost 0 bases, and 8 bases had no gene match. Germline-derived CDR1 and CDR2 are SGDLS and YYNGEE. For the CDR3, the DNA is TGTGCCAGCAGCGTAGGACTAGCGGGGGCCTCTGCTAGCACAGATACGCAGTATTTT. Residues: CASSVGLAGASASTDTQYF.

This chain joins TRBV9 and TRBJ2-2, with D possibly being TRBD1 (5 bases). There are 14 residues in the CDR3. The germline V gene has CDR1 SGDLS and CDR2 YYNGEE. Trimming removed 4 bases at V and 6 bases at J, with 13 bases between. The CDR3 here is CASSPGGHAGELFF. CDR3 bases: TGTGCCAGCAGCCCTGGCGGACACGCCGGGGAGCTGTTTTTT. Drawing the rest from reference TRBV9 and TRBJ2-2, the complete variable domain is DSGVTQTPKHLITATGQRVTLRCSPRSGDLSVYWYQQSLDQGLQFLIQYYNGEERAKGNILERFSAQQFPDLHSELNLSSLELGDSALYFCASSPGGHAGELFFGEGSRLTVL.

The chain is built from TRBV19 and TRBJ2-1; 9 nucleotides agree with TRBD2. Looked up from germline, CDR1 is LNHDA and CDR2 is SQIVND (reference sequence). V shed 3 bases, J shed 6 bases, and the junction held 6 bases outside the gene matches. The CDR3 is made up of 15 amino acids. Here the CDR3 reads CASSIFAGGVNEQFF. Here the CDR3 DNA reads TGTGCCAGTAGTATCTTCGCGGGGGGGGTCAATGAGCAGTTCTTC. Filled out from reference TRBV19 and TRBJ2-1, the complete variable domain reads DGGITQSPKYLFRKEGQNVTLSCEQNLNHDAMYWYRQDPGQGLRLIYYSQIVNDFQKGDIAEGYSVSREKKESFPLTVTSAQKNPTAFYLCASSIFAGGVNEQFFGPGTRLTVL.

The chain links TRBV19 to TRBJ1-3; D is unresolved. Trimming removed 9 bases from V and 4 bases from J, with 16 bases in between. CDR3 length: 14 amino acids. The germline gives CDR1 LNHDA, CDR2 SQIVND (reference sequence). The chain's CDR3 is CASSPQGSGNTIYF. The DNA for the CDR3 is TGTGCCAGCAGCCCCCAAGGGAGCGGAAACACCATATATTTT.

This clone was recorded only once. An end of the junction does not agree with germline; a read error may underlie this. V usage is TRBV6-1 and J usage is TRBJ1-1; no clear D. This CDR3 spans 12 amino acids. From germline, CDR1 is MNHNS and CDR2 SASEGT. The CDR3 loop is CASSEGGRERIF. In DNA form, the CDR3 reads TGTGCCAGCAGTGAGGGTGGGAGGGAGAGGATCTTT.

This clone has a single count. CDR3 region: CASRTGYSNQPQHF. Here the CDR3 DNA reads TGTGCCAGCAGGACAGGTTATAGCAATCAGCCCCAGCATTTT. The chain combines TRBV6-5 with TRBJ1-5, with D tentatively TRBD1 (6 bases). Trimming shortened V by 6 bases and J by 0 bases, and 9 bases separated the two germline ends. CDR3 length equals 14 residues. Germline assignment: CDR1 MNHEY and CDR2 SVGAGI.

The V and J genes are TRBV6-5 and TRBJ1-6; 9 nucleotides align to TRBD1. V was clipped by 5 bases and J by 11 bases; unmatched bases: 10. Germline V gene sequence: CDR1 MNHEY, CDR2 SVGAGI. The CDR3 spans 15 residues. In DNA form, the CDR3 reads TGTGCCAGCAGTATCCACCGGGACAGGGTGACACCCCTCCACTTT. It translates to CASSIHRDRVTPLHF.

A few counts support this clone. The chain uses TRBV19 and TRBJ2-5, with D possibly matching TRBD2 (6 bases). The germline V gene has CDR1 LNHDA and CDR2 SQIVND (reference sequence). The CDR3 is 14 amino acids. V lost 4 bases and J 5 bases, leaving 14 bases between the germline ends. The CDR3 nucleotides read TGTGCCAGTAGTACAACCGGGACTGGTGAGACCCAGTACTTC. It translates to CASSTTGTGETQYF.

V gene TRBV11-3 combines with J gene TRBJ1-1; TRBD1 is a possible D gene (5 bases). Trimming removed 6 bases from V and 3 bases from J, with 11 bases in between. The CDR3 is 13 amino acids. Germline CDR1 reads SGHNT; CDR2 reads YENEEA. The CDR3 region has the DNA TGTGCCAGCAGTGGGGGGTGGGACACTGAAGCTTTCTTT. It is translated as CASSGGWDTEAFF.

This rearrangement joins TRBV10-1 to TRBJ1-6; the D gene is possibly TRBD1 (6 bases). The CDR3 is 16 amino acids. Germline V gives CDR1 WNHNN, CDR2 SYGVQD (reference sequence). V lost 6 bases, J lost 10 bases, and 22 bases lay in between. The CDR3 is CASRDPLRDTLSPLHF. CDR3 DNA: TGCGCCAGCAGGGACCCCCTTAGGGACACCTTATCACCCCTCCACTTT.

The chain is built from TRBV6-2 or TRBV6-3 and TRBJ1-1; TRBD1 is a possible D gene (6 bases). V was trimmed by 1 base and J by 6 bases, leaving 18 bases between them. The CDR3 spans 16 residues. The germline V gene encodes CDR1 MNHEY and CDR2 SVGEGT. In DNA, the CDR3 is TGTGCCAGCAGTTACTTAGGGGCAGGGGCGCACGCTGAAGCTTTCTTT. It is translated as CASSYLGAGAHAEAFF.

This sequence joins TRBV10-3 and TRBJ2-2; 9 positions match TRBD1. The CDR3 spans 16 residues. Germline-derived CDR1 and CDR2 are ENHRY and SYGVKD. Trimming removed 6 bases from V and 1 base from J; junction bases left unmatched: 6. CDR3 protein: CAIRGQGPENTGELFF. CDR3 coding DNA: TGTGCCATCAGGGGACAGGGCCCCGAGAACACCGGGGAGCTGTTTTTT.

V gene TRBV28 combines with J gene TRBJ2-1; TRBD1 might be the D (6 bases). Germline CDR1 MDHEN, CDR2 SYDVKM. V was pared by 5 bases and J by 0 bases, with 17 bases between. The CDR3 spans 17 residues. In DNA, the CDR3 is TGTGCCAGCAGTGCTACCGGGACACGGAGCTCCTACAATGAGCAGTTCTTC. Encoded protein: CASSATGTRSSYNEQFF.

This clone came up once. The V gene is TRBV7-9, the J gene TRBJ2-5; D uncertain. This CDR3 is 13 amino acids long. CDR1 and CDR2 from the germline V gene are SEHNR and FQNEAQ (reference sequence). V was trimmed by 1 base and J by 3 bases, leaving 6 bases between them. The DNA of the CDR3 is TGTGCCAGCAGCTTAGTGGCAGAAGAGACCCAGTACTTC. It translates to CASSLVAEETQYF.

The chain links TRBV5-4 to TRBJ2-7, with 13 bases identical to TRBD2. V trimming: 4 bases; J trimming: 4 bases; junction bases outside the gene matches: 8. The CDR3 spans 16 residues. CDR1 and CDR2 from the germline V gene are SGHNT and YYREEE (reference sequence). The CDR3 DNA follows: TGTGCCAGCAGCCCATACAGGACTAGCGGGAGTTACGAGCAGTACTTC. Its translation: CASSPYRTSGSYEQYF.

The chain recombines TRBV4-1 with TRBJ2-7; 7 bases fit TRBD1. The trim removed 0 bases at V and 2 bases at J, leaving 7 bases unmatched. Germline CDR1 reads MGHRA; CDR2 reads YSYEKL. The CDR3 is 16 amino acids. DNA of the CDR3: TGCGCCAGCAGCCAAGATCTTACAGGGGAGACCTACGAGCAGTACTTC. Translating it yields CASSQDLTGETYEQYF.

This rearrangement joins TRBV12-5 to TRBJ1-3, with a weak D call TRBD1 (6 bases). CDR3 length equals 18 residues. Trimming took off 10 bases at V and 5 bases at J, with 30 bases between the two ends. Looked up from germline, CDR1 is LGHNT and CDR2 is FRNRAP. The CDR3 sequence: CATPDRTVRKVLRNTIYF. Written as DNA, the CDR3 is TGTGCTACCCCTGACCGGACAGTAAGGAAAGTGCTTAGAAACACCATATATTTT.

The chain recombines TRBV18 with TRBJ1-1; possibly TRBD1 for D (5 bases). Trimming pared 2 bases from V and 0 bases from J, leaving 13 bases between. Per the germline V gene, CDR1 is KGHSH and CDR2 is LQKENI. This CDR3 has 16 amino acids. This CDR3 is CASSPFGGAMNTEAFF. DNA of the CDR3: TGTGCCAGCTCACCATTCGGCGGGGCCATGAACACTGAAGCTTTCTTT.

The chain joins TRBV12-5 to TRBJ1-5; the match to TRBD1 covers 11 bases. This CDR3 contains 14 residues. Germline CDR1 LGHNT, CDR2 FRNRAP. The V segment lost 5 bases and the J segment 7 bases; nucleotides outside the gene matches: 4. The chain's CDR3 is CASGTGTGGQPQHF. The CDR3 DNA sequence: TGTGCTAGTGGTACCGGGACAGGGGGACAGCCCCAGCATTTT.

CDR3 sequence reads: CASSALQNYGYTF. CDR3 DNA sequence: TGTGCCAGCAGTGCATTGCAGAACTATGGCTACACCTTC. The chain combines TRBV25-1 with TRBJ1-2; D not certain. Germline lookup yields CDR1 MGHDK and CDR2 SYGVNS. The CDR3 is 13 amino acids. V lost 4 bases to trimming and J lost 2 bases, with 8 bases between them.

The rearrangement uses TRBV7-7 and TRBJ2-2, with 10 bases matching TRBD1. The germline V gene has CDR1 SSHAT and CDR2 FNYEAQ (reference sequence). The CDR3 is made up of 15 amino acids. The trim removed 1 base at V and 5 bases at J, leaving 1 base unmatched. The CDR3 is CASSLGGQGTGELFF. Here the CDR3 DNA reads TGTGCCAGCAGCTTAGGGGGACAGGGGACCGGGGAGCTGTTTTTT.

CDR3 bases: TGTGCCAGCAGCGCCGGGACAGGCCACTACACTGAAGCTTTCTTT. The encoded protein is CASSAGTGHYTEAFF. The chain links TRBV11-2 to TRBJ1-1; TRBD1 matches at 8 bases. The CDR3 extends over 15 amino acids. V lost 5 bases, J lost 3 bases, and 8 bases stayed unmatched. CDR1 and CDR2 from the germline V gene are SGHAT and FQNNGV.

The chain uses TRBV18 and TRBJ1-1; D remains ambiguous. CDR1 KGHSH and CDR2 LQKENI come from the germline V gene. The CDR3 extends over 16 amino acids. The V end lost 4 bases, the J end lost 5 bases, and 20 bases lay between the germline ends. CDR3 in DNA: TGTGCCAGCTCACTTACCTGGGCGGAGGTTCAAACTGAAGCTTTCTTT. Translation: CASSLTWAEVQTEAFF. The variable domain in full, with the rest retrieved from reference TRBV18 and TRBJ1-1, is NAGVMQNPRHLVRRRGQEARLRCSPMKGHSHVYWYRQLPEEGLKFMVYLQKENIIDESGMPKERFSAEFPKEGPSILRIQQVVRGDSAAYFCASSLTWAEVQTEAFFGQGTRLTVV.

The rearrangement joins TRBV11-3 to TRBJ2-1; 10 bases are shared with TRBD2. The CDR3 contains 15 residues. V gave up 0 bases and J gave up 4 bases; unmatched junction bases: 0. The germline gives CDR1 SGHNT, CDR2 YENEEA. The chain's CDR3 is CASSLEAGGYNEQFF. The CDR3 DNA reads TGTGCCAGCAGCTTAGAAGCGGGGGGGTACAATGAGCAGTTCTTC.

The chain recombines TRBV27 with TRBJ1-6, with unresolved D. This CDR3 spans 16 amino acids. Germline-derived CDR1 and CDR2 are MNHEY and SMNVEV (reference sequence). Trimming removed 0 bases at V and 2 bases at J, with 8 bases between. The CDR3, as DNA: TGTGCCAGCAGTTTATCTTGGGAGGCCTATAATTCACCCCTCCACTTT. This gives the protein CASSLSWEAYNSPLHF.

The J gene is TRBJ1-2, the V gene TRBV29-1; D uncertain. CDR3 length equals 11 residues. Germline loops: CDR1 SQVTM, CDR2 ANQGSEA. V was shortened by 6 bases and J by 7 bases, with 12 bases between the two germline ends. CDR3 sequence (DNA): TGCAGCGTGAGGGAGGCGGGTGGCTACACCTTC. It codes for CSVREAGGYTF.

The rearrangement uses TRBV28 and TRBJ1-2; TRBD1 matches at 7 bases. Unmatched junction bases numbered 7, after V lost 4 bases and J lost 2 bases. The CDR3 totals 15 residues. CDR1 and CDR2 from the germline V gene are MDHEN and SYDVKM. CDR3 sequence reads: CASSSETGVNYGYTF. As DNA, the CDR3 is TGTGCCAGCAGTTCCGAAACAGGGGTCAACTATGGCTACACCTTC.

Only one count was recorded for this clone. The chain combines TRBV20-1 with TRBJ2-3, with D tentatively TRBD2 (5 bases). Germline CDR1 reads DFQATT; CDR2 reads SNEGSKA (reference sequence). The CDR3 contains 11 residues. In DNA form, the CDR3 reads TGCGGAGTGGAGGACACAGATACGCAGTATTTT. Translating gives CGVEDTDTQYF.

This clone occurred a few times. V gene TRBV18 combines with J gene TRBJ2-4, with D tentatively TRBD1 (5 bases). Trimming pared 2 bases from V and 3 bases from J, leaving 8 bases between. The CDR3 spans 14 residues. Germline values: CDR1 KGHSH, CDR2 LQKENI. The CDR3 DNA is TGTGCCAGCTCACCAGAAACAGGCAAAAACATTCAGTACTTC. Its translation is CASSPETGKNIQYF.

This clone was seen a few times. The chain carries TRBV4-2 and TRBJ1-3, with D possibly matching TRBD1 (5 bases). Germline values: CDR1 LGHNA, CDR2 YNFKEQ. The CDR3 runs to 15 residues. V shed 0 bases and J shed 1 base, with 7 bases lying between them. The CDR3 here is CASSQDRGSGNTIYF. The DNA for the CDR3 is TGTGCCAGCAGCCAAGATCGGGGGTCTGGAAACACCATATATTTT.